This entry lists 4 T cell receptor beta chains sequenced from one sample in a study of blood T cells in healthy people across ages. Together with a sample-barcoded 5' primer, a J-beta primer mix was included in a second PCR lasting roughly 6 to 12 cycles. TCRdb called the 5' RACE reads again in MiXCR, with one record for every CDR3 protein. The sample carries around 1,500,000 distinct CDR3 sequences, 42% recorded once. Input material: blood. The receptors were gathered from a young woman in good health.

The chain has TRBV30 and TRBJ1-2; weak D call: TRBD1 (5 bases). There are 17 residues in the CDR3. Trimming cost V 1 base and J 4 bases, with 22 bases left between them. Per germline, CDR1 GTSNPN and CDR2 SVGIG (reference sequence). The CDR3 protein is CAWSAWGTMRFGYGYTF. CDR3 DNA sequence: TGTGCCTGGAGTGCTTGGGGGACCATGCGCTTCGGCTATGGCTACACCTTC. Together with reference TRBV30 and TRBJ1-2, the CDR3 gives the full variable domain: SQTIHQWPATLVQPVGSPLSLECTVEGTSNPNLYWYRQAAGRGLQLLFYSVGIGQISSEVPQNLSASRPQDRQFILSSKKLLLSDSGFYLCAWSAWGTMRFGYGYTFGSGTRLTVV.

The chain employs TRBV6-1 and TRBJ1-5; TRBD1 agrees at 7 bases. V lost 1 base to trimming and J lost 9 bases; unmatched junction nucleotides: 6. Germline V gives CDR1 MNHNS, CDR2 SASEGT. The CDR3 totals 14 residues. CDR3 coding DNA: TGTGCCAGCAGTGAAGGGAGGGGGCGAGGGCCCCAGCATTTT. It codes for CASSEGRGRGPQHF.

This chain joins TRBV20-1 and TRBJ2-7, with D tentatively TRBD2 (6 bases). V was clipped by 6 bases and J by 4 bases, with 16 bases between them. The V gene's germline CDR1 is DFQATT and CDR2 SNEGSKA (reference sequence). This CDR3 comprises 13 residues. This CDR3 reads CSAGGSSLYEQYF. The CDR3 nucleotides read TGCAGTGCGGGAGGTTCCTCCCTTTACGAGCAGTACTTC.

The CDR3 loop is CASSPGTSGGTYNEQFF. Here the CDR3 DNA reads TGTGCCAGCAGTCCGGGGACTAGCGGGGGGACTTACAATGAGCAGTTCTTC. The rearrangement uses TRBV12-3 or TRBV12-4 and TRBJ2-1, with TRBD2 identical over 15 bases. The CDR3 contains 17 residues. The trim removed 5 bases at V and 4 bases at J, leaving 6 bases unmatched.